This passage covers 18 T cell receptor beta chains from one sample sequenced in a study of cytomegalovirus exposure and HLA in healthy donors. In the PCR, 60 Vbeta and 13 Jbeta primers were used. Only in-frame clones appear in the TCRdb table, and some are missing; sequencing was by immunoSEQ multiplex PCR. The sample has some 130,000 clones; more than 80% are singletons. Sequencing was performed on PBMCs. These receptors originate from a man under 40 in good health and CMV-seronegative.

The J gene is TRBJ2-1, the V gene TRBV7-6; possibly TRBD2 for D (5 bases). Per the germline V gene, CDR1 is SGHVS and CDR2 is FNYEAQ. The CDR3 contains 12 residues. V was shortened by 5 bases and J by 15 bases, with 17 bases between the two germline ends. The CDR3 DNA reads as TGTGCCAGCAGCACGATGGGTGGGAGTCGGTTCTTC. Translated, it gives CASSTMGGSRFF.

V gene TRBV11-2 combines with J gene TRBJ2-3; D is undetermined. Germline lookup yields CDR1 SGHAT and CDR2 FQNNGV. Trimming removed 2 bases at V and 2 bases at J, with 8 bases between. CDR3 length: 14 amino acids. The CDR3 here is CASSLFPTTDTQYF. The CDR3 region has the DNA TGTGCCAGCAGCTTATTCCCTACCACAGATACGCAGTATTTT.

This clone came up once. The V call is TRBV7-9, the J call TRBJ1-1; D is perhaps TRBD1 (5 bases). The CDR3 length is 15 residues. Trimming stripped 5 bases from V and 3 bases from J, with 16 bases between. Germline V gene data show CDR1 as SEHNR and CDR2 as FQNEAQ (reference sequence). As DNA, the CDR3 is TGTGCCAGCAGCCTTAGGCAGGGTGGGCACACTGAAGCTTTCTTT. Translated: CASSLRQGGHTEAFF.

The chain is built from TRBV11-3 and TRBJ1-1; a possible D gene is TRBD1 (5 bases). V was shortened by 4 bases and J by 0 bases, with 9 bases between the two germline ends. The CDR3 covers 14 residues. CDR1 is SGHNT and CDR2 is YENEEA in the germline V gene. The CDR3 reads CASSWRQLNTEAFF. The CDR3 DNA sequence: TGTGCCAGCAGCTGGCGACAGTTGAACACTGAAGCTTTCTTT.

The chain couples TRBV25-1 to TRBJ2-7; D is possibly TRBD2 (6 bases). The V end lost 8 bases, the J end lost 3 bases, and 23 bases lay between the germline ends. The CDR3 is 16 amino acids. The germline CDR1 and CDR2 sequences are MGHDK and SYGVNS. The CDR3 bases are TGTGCCAGCGGCCCCAGCTTTCAAATGGGGGGCTACGAGCAGTACTTC. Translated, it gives CASGPSFQMGGYEQYF.

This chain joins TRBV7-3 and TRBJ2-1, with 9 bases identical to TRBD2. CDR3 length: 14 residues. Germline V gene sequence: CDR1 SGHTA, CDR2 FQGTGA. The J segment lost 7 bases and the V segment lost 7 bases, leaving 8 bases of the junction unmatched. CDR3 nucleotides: TGTGCCAGCACCACCCCTAGCGGGATGAATGAGCAGTTCTTC. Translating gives CASTTPSGMNEQFF.

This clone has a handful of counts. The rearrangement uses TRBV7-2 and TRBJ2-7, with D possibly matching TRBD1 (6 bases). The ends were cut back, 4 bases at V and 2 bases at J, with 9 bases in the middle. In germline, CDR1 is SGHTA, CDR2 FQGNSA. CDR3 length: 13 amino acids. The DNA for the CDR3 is TGTGCCAGCAGCTCCAGGGGCCCCTACGAGCAGTACTTC. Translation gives CASSSRGPYEQYF.

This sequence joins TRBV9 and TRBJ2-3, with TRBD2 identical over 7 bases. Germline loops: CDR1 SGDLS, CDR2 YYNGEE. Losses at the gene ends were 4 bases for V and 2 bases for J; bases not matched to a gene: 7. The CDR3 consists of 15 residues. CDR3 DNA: TGTGCCAGCAGCATTTGGGGAGGGCCCACAGATACGCAGTATTTT. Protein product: CASSIWGGPTDTQYF.

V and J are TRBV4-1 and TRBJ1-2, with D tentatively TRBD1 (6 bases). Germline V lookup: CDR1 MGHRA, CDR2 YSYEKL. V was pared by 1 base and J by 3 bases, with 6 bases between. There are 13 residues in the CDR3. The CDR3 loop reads CASSQGTDYGYTF. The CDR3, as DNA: TGCGCCAGCAGCCAAGGGACAGACTATGGCTACACCTTC.

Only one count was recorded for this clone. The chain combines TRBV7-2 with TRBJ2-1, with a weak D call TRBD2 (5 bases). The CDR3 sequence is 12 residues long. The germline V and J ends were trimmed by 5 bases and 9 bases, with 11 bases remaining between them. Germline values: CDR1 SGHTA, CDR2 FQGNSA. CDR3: CASSPRAGEQFF. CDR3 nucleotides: TGTGCCAGCAGCCCACGGGCGGGTGAGCAGTTCTTC.

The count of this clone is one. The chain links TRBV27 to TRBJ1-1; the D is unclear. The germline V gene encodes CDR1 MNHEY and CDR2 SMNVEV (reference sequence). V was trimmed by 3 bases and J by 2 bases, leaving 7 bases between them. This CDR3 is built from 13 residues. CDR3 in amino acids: CASSFWTNTEAFF. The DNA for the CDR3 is TGTGCCAGCAGTTTCTGGACTAACACTGAAGCTTTCTTT.

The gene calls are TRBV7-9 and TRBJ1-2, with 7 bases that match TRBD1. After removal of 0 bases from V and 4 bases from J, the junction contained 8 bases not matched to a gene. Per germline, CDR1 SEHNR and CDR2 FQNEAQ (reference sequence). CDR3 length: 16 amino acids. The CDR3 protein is CASSLAFGTEAYGYTF. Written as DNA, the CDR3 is TGTGCCAGCAGCTTAGCATTTGGGACAGAGGCCTATGGCTACACCTTC.

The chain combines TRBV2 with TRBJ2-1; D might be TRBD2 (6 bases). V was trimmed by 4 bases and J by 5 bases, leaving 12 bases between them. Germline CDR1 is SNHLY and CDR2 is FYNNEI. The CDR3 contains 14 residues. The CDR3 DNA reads TGTGCCAGCAGTGGGGCTAGCGCCCACAATGAGCAGTTCTTC. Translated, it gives CASSGASAHNEQFF.

The CDR3 nucleotides are TGTGCCAGCATTCAATCTAGCGGGGGACGCCTCGATGAGCAGTTCTTC. Protein: CASIQSSGGRLDEQFF. The V gene is TRBV28, the J gene TRBJ2-1, with 10 bases lining up with TRBD2. CDR1 and CDR2 (germline): MDHEN, SYDVKM. The CDR3 length is 16 residues. V dropped 7 bases and J dropped 8; count of bases not matched to a gene: 14.

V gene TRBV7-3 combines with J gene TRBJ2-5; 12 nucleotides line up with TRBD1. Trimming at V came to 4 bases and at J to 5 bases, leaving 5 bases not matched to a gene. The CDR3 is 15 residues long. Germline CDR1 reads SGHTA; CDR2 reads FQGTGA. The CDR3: CASSYGTGGSETQYF. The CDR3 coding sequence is TGTGCCAGCAGCTATGGGACAGGGGGCTCTGAGACCCAGTACTTC.

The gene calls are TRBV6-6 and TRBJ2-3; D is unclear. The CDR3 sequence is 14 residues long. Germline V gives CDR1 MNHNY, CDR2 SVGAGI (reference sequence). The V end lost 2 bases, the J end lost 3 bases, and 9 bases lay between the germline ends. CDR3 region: CASSYRRITDTQYF. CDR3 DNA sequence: TGTGCCAGCAGTTACCGGCGGATTACAGATACGCAGTATTTT.

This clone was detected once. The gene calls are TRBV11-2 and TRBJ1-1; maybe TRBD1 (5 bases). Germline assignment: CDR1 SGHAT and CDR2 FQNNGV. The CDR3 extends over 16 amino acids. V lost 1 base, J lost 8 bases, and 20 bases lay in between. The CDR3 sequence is CASSLVSGHIYREAFF. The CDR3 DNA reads TGTGCCAGCAGCTTAGTTTCTGGACACATCTATAGGGAAGCTTTCTTT.

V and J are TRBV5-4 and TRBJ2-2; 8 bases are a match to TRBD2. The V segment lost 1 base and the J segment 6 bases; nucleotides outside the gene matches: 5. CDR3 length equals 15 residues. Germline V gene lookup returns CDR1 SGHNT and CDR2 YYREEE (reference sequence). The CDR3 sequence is CASSLTSGFSGELFF. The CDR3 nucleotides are TGTGCCAGCAGCTTGACTAGCGGTTTTTCCGGGGAGCTGTTTTTT.